The 21 T cell receptor beta chains given below trace back to one sample, sequenced in a study of T cell clonality in common variable immunodeficiency. Study-level results: In common variable immunodeficiency, TCR beta chains reportedly carried fewer deletions and N-nucleotide insertions.

Antigen specificity for these receptors is unknown. Only in-frame clones appear in the TCRdb table, and some are missing; sequencing was by immunoSEQ multiplex PCR. This sample carries about 20,000 clones, none of them present only once. Sequenced: peripheral blood mononuclear cells. The receptors were gathered from a human donor with common variable immunodeficiency.

Comment on this clone: The missing CDR3 end, 3 residues past where the read stops, is filled in from the germline J gene. The chain couples TRBV6-2 or TRBV6-3 to TRBJ2-7, with D perhaps matching TRBD1 (6 bases). V lost 7 bases and J 6 bases, leaving 22 bases between the germline ends. CDR3 size: 15 residues. CDR1 MNHEY and CDR2 SVGEGT come from the germline V gene. The CDR3 here is CASTPSRGQNTEQYF. CDR3 DNA (partial): TGTGCCAGCACCCCATCCCGGGGACAAAATACCGAG.

Turning to this clone: The read terminates 3 residues ahead of where the CDR3 ends, so the germline J gene completes it. The gene calls are TRBV19 and TRBJ2-2; TRBD2 matches at 8 bases. Per germline, CDR1 LNHDA and CDR2 SQIVND (reference sequence). The V segment lost 3 bases and the J segment 8 bases; nucleotides outside the gene matches: 8. The CDR3 has 15 residues. The covered CDR3 bases are TGTGCCAGTAGTATTGGCGGGGGGCCTTCGGGGGAG. Protein: CASSIGGGPSGE. The entire CDR3 is CASSIGGGPSGELFF. The complete variable domain, with remaining parts taken from reference TRBV19 and TRBJ2-2, reads DGGITQSPKYLFRKEGQNVTLSCEQNLNHDAMYWYRQDPGQGLRLIYYSQIVNDFQKGDIAEGYSVSREKKESFPLTVTSAQKNPTAFYLCASSIGGGPSGELFFGEGSRLTVL.

This clone has only a few counts. The covered CDR3 bases are TGTGCCAGCAGGCGACAGGTCGGTATCTACAATGAG. Protein product: CASRRQVGIYNE. In full, the CDR3 is CASRRQVGIYNEQFF. The chain carries TRBV7-2 and TRBJ2-1, with D perhaps TRBD1 (6 bases). The DNA ends 3 residues before the CDR3 does, and the rest of the CDR3 is filled in from the germline J gene. Germline V gene lookup returns CDR1 SGHTA and CDR2 FQGNSA. The CDR3 length is 15 residues. With 6 bases removed from V and 3 bases from J, the gap between germline ends came to 15 bases.

The CDR3 DNA, read in part, is TGTGCCAGCAGCTTAGTTCAGGGGGCCAAAAACATT. Protein sequence: CASSLVQGAKNI. The whole CDR3 reads CASSLVQGAKNIQYF. The genes are TRBV7-9 and TRBJ2-4; D is possibly TRBD1 (6 bases). The CDR3 extends 3 residues past the end of the read, so its final part is completed from the germline J gene. Germline V gives CDR1 SEHNR, CDR2 FQNEAQ (reference sequence). This CDR3 is built from 15 residues. V was cut by 1 base and J by 1 base, with 8 bases left in between.

This clone was found a few times. With the read ending 3 residues before the CDR3 end, the germline J gene is used to fill in that end. The chain links TRBV19 to TRBJ2-7, with TRBD2 matching over 14 bases. CDR3 length: 15 residues. Trimming at V came to 4 bases and at J to 2 bases, leaving 1 base not matched to a gene. Germline CDR1 LNHDA, CDR2 SQIVND (reference sequence). CDR3 loop: CASSRLAGGPYEQYF. The sequenced part of the CDR3 DNA is TGTGCCAGTAGTAGACTAGCGGGAGGGCCCTACGAG.

This clone came up many times. The DNA read from the CDR3 is TGTGCCAGCAGTTTGAGGGGGCAGAGTGAA. Its translation: CASSLRGQSE. The full-length CDR3 reads as CASSLRGQSEAFF. J is TRBJ1-1 and V is TRBV27; 7 nucleotides line up with TRBD1. The CDR3 is cut off 3 residues early in the read; its end comes from the germline J gene. V trimming: 3 bases; J trimming: 7 bases; junction bases outside the gene matches: 5. Germline values: CDR1 MNHEY, CDR2 SMNVEV (reference sequence). The CDR3 is made up of 13 amino acids.

With regard to this clone: The read gets to within 3 residues of the CDR3 end, and the germline J gene fills in the rest. The chain uses TRBV30 and TRBJ1-2; D not resolved. The V and J ends lost 5 bases and 4 bases respectively, with 14 bases between them. Germline CDR1 is GTSNPN and CDR2 is SVGIG (reference sequence). The length of the CDR3 is 13 residues. The sequenced CDR3 bases are TGTGCCTGGCCCCGCGGGGAGCGCTATGGC. This gives the protein CAWPRGERYG. The full CDR3 protein is CAWPRGERYGYTF.

A word on this clone: The CDR3 end falls 3 residues outside the read, so it is completed with the germline J gene. The V gene is TRBV7-8, the J gene TRBJ1-3; possible D gene TRBD1, 6 bases. V lost 5 bases and J lost 0, with 14 bases in between. The CDR3 length is 16 residues. Germline V gives CDR1 SGHVS, CDR2 FQNEAQ. Incomplete CDR3 DNA: TGTGCCAGCAGCCCCCAGGGGCCTCTCTCTGGAAACACC. Translated: CASSPQGPLSGNT. The whole CDR3 reads CASSPQGPLSGNTIYF.

This clone was seen more than once but under ten times. The read halts 3 residues ahead of the CDR3 end, with the missing end drawn from the germline J gene. The chain employs TRBV18 and TRBJ2-7; 9 positions match TRBD2. The V and J ends lost 5 bases and 4 bases, in that order; junction bases with no gene match: 9. The germline V gene has CDR1 KGHSH and CDR2 LQKENI. The CDR3 covers 15 residues. Partial CDR3 DNA: TGTGCCAGCTCATCTCGTAGCGGGAGCTTTTACGAG. Its protein product is CASSSRSGSFYE. The whole CDR3 region reads CASSSRSGSFYEQYF.

About this clone itself: The read ends 3 residues shy of where the CDR3 ends; the end is completed using the germline J gene. The chain combines TRBV18 with TRBJ2-3, with D maybe TRBD1 (7 bases). The germline CDR1 and CDR2 sequences are KGHSH and LQKENI. Trimming stripped 2 bases from V and 2 bases from J, with 14 bases between. The CDR3 spans 16 residues. The CDR3 DNA, read in part, is TGTGCCAGCTCACCATTTTCAGGGGGGACCACAGATACG. Its translation: CASSPFSGGTTDT. The whole CDR3 sequence reads CASSPFSGGTTDTQYF.

As to this clone: The CDR3 goes on 3 residues after the read ends, and that part is filled in from the germline J gene. The rearrangement links TRBV30 to TRBJ2-1; tentatively, D is TRBD2 (5 bases). V lost 5 bases, J lost 7 bases, and 18 bases lay in between. Germline V gene sequence: CDR1 GTSNPN, CDR2 SVGIG (reference sequence). The CDR3 has 14 amino acids. The CDR3 protein is CAWFEGSGWNEQFF. CDR3 DNA, as far as it was read: TGTGCCTGGTTTGAGGGATCGGGGTGGAATGAG.

This clone was observed a few times. The CDR3 extends 3 residues past the end of the read, so its final part is completed from the germline J gene. The chain is built from TRBV30 and TRBJ1-1; 10 positions match TRBD1. The CDR3 contains 12 residues. J was trimmed by 7 bases and V by 5 bases; bases with no gene match: 4. Germline V CDR1 and CDR2: GTSNPN, SVGIG (reference sequence). CDR3 loop: CAWGDRGFEAFF. The sequenced part of the CDR3 DNA is TGTGCCTGGGGGGACAGGGGCTTTGAA.

This clone was found a few times. The CDR3 goes on 3 residues after the read ends, and that part is filled in from the germline J gene. The V gene is TRBV7-9, the J gene TRBJ1-2, with no clear D. CDR3 length: 13 amino acids. Germline CDR1 is SEHNR and CDR2 is FQNEAQ (reference sequence). The ends were cut back, 3 bases at V and 0 bases at J, with 5 bases in the middle. The covered CDR3 bases are TGTGCCAGCAGCTTGCAGACTAACTATGGC. Protein: CASSLQTNYG. The CDR3 in its entirety is CASSLQTNYGYTF.

This clone was picked up a small number of times. The read halts 3 residues ahead of the CDR3 end, with the missing end drawn from the germline J gene. The chain employs TRBV7-2 and TRBJ1-3; tentatively, D is TRBD1 (6 bases). Germline V CDR1 and CDR2: SGHTA, FQGNSA. Trimming removed 0 bases from V and 9 bases from J, with 21 bases in between. There are 17 residues in the CDR3. CDR3 amino acids: CASSLAGHSSSWVTIYF. The CDR3 DNA, read in part, is TGTGCCAGCAGCTTAGCGGGACATTCCTCCTCCTGGGTCACC.

The table lists this clone with a few counts. The read gets to within 3 residues of the CDR3 end, and the germline J gene fills in the rest. V gene TRBV18 combines with J gene TRBJ2-5, with D maybe TRBD1 (6 bases). This CDR3 region has 15 residues. Germline assignment: CDR1 KGHSH and CDR2 LQKENI. V lost 1 base and J lost 5, with 14 bases in between. The sequenced CDR3 bases are TGTGCCAGCTCACCACAGGACAGTGCGGCGGAGACC. Protein sequence: CASSPQDSAAET. The full CDR3 protein reads CASSPQDSAAETQYF.

This clone came up a few times. The sequenced fragment ends 3 residues before the CDR3 boundary, so the rest is inferred from the germline J gene. The chain joins TRBV6-2 or TRBV6-3 to TRBJ2-1, with 7 bases lining up with TRBD2. The CDR3 consists of 14 residues. V gave up 6 bases and J gave up 2 bases; unmatched junction bases: 4. The germline V gene encodes CDR1 MNHEY and CDR2 SVGEGT. Partial CDR3 DNA: TGTGCCAGCAGACCTAGCGGACCCTACAATGAG. As protein: CASRPSGPYNE. The whole CDR3 reads CASRPSGPYNEQFF.

Note on this clone: The read terminates 3 residues ahead of where the CDR3 ends, so the germline J gene completes it. The gene calls are TRBV18 and TRBJ2-5, with TRBD1 matching over 7 bases. The CDR3 loop spans 17 amino acids. V lost 2 bases, J lost 2 bases, and 11 bases stayed unmatched. Germline CDR1 is KGHSH and CDR2 is LQKENI. CDR3 region: CASSPSHEMTGQETQYF. CDR3 bases read: TGTGCCAGCTCACCATCTCACGAAATGACAGGGCAAGAGACC.

As to this clone: The read terminates 3 residues before the CDR3 end, so the remaining end is supplied by the germline J gene. The rearrangement links TRBV6-1 to TRBJ2-5; D is perhaps TRBD2 (7 bases). CDR1 and CDR2 from the germline V gene are MNHNS and SASEGT. Trimming pared 2 bases from V and 1 base from J, leaving 11 bases between. The CDR3 is 15 amino acids. The CDR3 is CASSEWRGPQETQYF. The part of the CDR3 DNA that was read is TGTGCCAGCAGTGAATGGCGGGGGCCCCAAGAGACC.

In this sample, this clone turned up a few times. The read terminates 3 residues before the CDR3 end, so the remaining end is supplied by the germline J gene. The chain recombines TRBV5-1 with TRBJ2-3; D may be TRBD1 (5 bases). The CDR3 covers 13 residues. Trimming took off 0 bases at V and 4 bases at J, with 6 bases between the two ends. From germline, CDR1 is SGHRS and CDR2 YFSETQ. CDR3 bases read: TGCGCCAGCAGCTTGGAAGGGGCAGATACG. Protein sequence: CASSLEGADT. The full CDR3 is CASSLEGADTQYF. Together with reference TRBV5-1 and TRBJ2-3, the CDR3 gives the full variable domain: KAGVTQTPRYLIKTRGQQVTLSCSPISGHRSVSWYQQTPGQGLQFLFEYFSETQRNKGNFPGRFSGRQFSNSRSEMNVSTLELGDSALYLCASSLEGADTQYFGPGTRLTVL.

Turning to this clone: The read falls 3 residues short of the CDR3 end, and the missing part is taken from the germline J gene. The V gene is TRBV6-2 or TRBV6-3, the J gene TRBJ2-5; TRBD1 might be the D (6 bases). The CDR3 length is 15 residues. CDR1 is MNHEY and CDR2 is SVGEGT in the germline V gene. Between the trimmed V and J ends, which lost 2 bases and 5 bases, there was a span of 15 bases. Here the CDR3 reads CASSYHRDRRETQYF. The sequenced part of the CDR3 DNA is TGTGCCAGCAGTTACCACAGGGACCGAAGGGAGACC.

A remark on this clone: From the germline J gene comes the end of the CDR3, since the read stops 3 residues before it. The V and J genes are TRBV6-2 or TRBV6-3 and TRBJ2-5; D is uncertain. Germline V gene data show CDR1 as MNHEY and CDR2 as SVGEGT. The CDR3 runs to 17 residues. Trimming left V 0 bases short and J 5 bases short, with 19 bases between. The part of the CDR3 DNA that was read is TGTGCCAGCAGTTACTCGACTTACGGCGGTGGGTGGGAGACC. Translation gives CASSYSTYGGGWET. The entire CDR3 protein reads CASSYSTYGGGWETQYF.